Sequencing of this T cell receptor (beta chain) was carried out in a study of blood T cells in healthy people across ages. Findings of the study overall: There was no known CMV status for donors, so expanded clonotype changes were possibly confounded. TCR beta diversity per million T cells fell roughly linearly with age. Researchers deemed the diversity estimates from one million T cells underestimates.

This clonotype was seen a single time. The antigen is not known. V was cut by 3 bases and J by 1 base, with 4 bases left in between. This CDR3 contains 13 residues. The germline gives CDR1 SEHNR, CDR2 FQNEAQ (reference sequence). It was with a sample-barcoded 5' primer and a J-beta primer mix that a second PCR of about 6 to 11 cycles was run. TCRdb analysed the 5' RACE reads with MiXCR anew, one entry per CDR3 protein. The sample gives 500,000 to 650,000 distinct CDR3 sequences, about 29% of which show up once; over 3.5% is in the top ten. These data also formed part of another study, on T cells of mothers and their children. That study adds: The donor cohort consisted of three healthy Caucasian mothers and their six children.

The sample comprised blood. This chain links TRBV7-9 with TRBJ2-1, with D hard to call. This receptor was identified in a boy aged 2 to 10 in good health. DNA of the CDR3: TGTGCCAGCAGCTTTCCTTCCTACAATGAGCAGTTCTTC. It encodes CASSFPSYNEQFF.